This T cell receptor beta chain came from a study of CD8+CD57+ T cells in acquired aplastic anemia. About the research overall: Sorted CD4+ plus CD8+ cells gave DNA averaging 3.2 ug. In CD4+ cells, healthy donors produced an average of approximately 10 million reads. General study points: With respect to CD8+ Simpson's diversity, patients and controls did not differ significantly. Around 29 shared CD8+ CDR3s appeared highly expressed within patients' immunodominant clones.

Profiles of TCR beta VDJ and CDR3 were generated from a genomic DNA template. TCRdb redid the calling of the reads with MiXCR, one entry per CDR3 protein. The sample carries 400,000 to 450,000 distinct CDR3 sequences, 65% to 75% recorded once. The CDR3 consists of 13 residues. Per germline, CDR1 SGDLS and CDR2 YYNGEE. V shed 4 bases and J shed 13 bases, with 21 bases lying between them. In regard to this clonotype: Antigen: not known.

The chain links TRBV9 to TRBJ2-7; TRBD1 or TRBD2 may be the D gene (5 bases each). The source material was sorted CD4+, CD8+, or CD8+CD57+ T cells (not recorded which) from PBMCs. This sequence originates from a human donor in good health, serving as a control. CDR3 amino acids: CASSLDEGTGLYF. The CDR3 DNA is TGTGCCAGCAGCTTAGATGAAGGGACGGGGCTATACTTC.